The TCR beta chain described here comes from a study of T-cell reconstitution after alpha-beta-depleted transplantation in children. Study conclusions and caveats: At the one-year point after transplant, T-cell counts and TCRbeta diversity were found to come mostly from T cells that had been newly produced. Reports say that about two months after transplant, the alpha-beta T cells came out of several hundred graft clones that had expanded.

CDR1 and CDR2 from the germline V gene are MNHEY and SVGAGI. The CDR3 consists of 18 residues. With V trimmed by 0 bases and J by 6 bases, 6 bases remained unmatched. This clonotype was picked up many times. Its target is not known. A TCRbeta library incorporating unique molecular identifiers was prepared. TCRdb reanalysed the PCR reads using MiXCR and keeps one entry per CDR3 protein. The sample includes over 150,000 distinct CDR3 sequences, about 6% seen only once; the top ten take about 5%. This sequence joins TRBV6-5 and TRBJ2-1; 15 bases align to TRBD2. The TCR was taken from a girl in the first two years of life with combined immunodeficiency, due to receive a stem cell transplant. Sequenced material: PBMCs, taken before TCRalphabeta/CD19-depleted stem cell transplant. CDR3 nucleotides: TGTGCCAGCAGTTACTCGCCGGGACTAGCGGGGGGTATCAATGAGCAGTTCTTC. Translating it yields CASSYSPGLAGGINEQFF.